The source of this T cell receptor beta chain is a study of CD8 T cells in Susac syndrome. Germline values: CDR1 DFQATT, CDR2 SNEGSKA (reference sequence). This CDR3 comprises 15 residues. Trimming removed 3 bases at V and 2 bases at J, with 14 bases between. Sequencing of TCR beta drew on CD8+ and CD4+ T cells from blood. While CD8+ and CD4+ T cells were isolated negatively, TEMRA cells were enriched by FACS. Reverse transcription of roughly 0.5 to 1 ug RNA was performed with random hexamers. Amplification of TCR beta CDR3 spanned 54 Vbeta and 13 Jbeta via immunoSEQ multiplex PCR. In TCRdb, the immunoSEQ multiplex PCR reads were re-called with MiXCR into one record per CDR3 protein. Here the sample spans roughly 200,000 distinct CDR3 sequences, over 85% being singletons.

This chain links TRBV20-1 with TRBJ2-1; D is undetermined. This TCR was recovered from a human donor in good health. What was sequenced was CD4+ T cells from PBMCs. CDR3 region: CSASVGQETYNEQFF. The DNA of the CDR3 is TGCAGTGCTAGCGTTGGGCAGGAGACCTACAATGAGCAGTTCTTC.